Each of the 9 T cell receptor beta chains below was sequenced from the same sample in a study of T cell responses to AZD1222 COVID-19 vaccine. Profiled with immunoSEQ multiplex PCR; TCRdb holds only in-frame clones, not every one. The sample yields about 140,000 clones, about 90% seen once. This specimen was peripheral blood, taken on day 0 of AZD1222 vaccination. The receptors derive from an adult in good health.

The J gene is TRBJ1-3, the V gene TRBV2; D is ambiguous. This CDR3 spans 13 amino acids. V was pared by 3 bases and J by 2 bases, with 5 bases between. Germline CDR1 reads SNHLY; CDR2 reads FYNNEI. CDR3 sequence reads: CASSEWTGNTIYF. For the CDR3, the DNA is TGTGCCAGCAGTGAGTGGACTGGAAACACCATATATTTT.

V gene TRBV7-2 combines with J gene TRBJ2-5; either TRBD1 or TRBD2 may fit D (5 bases each). The CDR3 consists of 15 residues. Germline-derived CDR1 and CDR2 are SGHTA and FQGNSA. Trimming removed 0 bases at V and 1 base at J, with 9 bases between. Written as DNA, the CDR3 is TGTGCCAGCAGCTTAGCCCTCGGGACCCAAGAGACCCAGTACTTC. This sequence encodes CASSLALGTQETQYF.

The V and J genes are TRBV11-3 and TRBJ2-1; D remains ambiguous. V dropped 1 base and J dropped 7 bases, with 14 bases sitting between them. This CDR3 region has 15 residues. The germline gives CDR1 SGHNT, CDR2 YENEEA. The CDR3 sequence is CASSLALLGWNEQFF. CDR3 nucleotides: TGTGCCAGCAGCTTAGCGTTGTTAGGGTGGAATGAGCAGTTCTTC.

The chain couples TRBV5-1 to TRBJ2-3; D gene ambiguous. Germline values: CDR1 SGHRS, CDR2 YFSETQ. Trimming took 0 bases from V and 2 from J, leaving 16 bases between them. The CDR3 runs 17 residues. For the CDR3, the DNA is TGCGCCAGCAGCTTGGATGGTCTGACCCAACTCACAGATACGCAGTATTTT. Translated, it gives CASSLDGLTQLTDTQYF.

The count of this clone is one. The chain uses TRBV7-6 and TRBJ2-2, with 7 bases matching TRBD2. Germline CDR1 is SGHVS and CDR2 is FNYEAQ. CDR3 length equals 13 residues. After removal of 3 bases from V and 7 bases from J, the junction contained 2 bases not matched to a gene. CDR3 bases: TGTGCCAGCAGCTTCAGGGAGGGCGGGGAGCTGTTTTTT. As protein: CASSFREGGELFF.

The gene calls are TRBV5-6 and TRBJ2-7; TRBD2 might be the D (5 bases). Germline CDR1 and CDR2: SGHDT and YYEEEE. The V and J ends lost 0 bases and 3 bases respectively, with 13 bases between them. The CDR3 length is 15 residues. This chain's CDR3 is CASSLVTHGGYEQYF. The CDR3 region has the DNA TGTGCCAGCAGCTTGGTCACTCATGGAGGCTACGAGCAGTACTTC.

This clone showed up just once. The rearrangement links TRBV4-3 to TRBJ1-6; 7 bases line up with TRBD1. The CDR3 runs to 15 residues. The V segment lost 1 base and the J segment 7 bases; nucleotides outside the gene matches: 4. Germline V gene sequence: CDR1 LGHNA, CDR2 YSLEER. The CDR3, as DNA: TGCGCCAGCAGCCAAGGGGCAGGGGGGAATTCACCCCTCCACTTT. Its protein product is CASSQGAGGNSPLHF.

The CDR3 loop reads CASSHMGTDTQYF. In DNA, the CDR3 is TGTGCCAGCAGCCATATGGGCACAGATACGCAGTATTTT. The rearrangement joins TRBV3-1 (or the pseudogene TRBV3-2) to TRBJ2-3; D not certain. The germline V and J ends were trimmed by 3 bases and 1 base, with 5 bases remaining between them. The CDR3 has 13 amino acids. CDR1 is LGHDT and CDR2 is YNNKEL in the germline V gene (reference sequence).

The V call is TRBV12-3 or TRBV12-4, the J call TRBJ1-5; 7 bases align to TRBD1. The junction had 1 base not matched to a gene; V was cut back by 5 bases and J by 9 bases. The CDR3 runs 11 residues. The CDR3 reads CASSRTGPQHF. CDR3 nucleotides: TGTGCCAGCAGTCGGACAGGGCCCCAGCATTTT.